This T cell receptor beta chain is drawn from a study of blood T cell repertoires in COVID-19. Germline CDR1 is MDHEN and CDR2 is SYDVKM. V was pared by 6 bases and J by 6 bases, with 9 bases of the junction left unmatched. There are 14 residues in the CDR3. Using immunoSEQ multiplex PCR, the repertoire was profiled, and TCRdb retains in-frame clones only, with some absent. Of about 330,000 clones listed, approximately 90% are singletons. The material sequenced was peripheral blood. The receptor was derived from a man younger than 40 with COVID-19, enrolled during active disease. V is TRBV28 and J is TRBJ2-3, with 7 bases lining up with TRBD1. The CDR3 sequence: CASSPQGGSDTQYF. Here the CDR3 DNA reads TGTGCCAGCAGCCCCCAAGGGGGCAGCGATACGCAGTATTTT.